The source of this T cell receptor beta chain is a study of beta chain features in type 1 diabetes. Expressed TCRB transcripts got sequenced, as all isolated RNA was reverse transcribed. Only in-frame clones appear in the TCRdb table, and some are missing; sequencing was by immunoSEQ multiplex PCR. The sample holds under 300,000 clones, around a quarter seen once. CDR3 length: 13 residues. Germline CDR1 and CDR2: SQVTM and ANQGSEA. Trimming removed 7 bases at V and 9 bases at J, with 20 bases between. Study results and caveats: Type 1 diabetes patients showed fewer insertions and more deletions at VDJ junctions. HLA effects on TCRB rearrangement stayed unresolved here.

Each sorted fraction was over 95% pure. With regard to this clone: Its antigen is currently unknown.

The source of this sequence is a man aged 25-45 years in good health. This rearrangement joins TRBV29-1 to TRBJ2-3; tentatively, D is TRBD1 or TRBD2 (5 bases each). The sample consisted of central memory CD4+ T cells from blood. CDR3 sequence reads: CSAVGTAVGTQYF. In DNA, the CDR3 is TGCAGCGCCGTGGGGACCGCCGTGGGAACGCAGTATTTT.